A selection of T cell receptor beta chains follows, all from one sample in a study of long-term antiretroviral therapy in people with HIV. The protocol was immunoSEQ multiplex PCR, while the TCRdb copy is restricted to in-frame clones and leaves out a portion. Here the sample spans about 26,000 clones, more than 75% being singletons. This sample comprised unsorted PBMCs, obtained 2.9 years after starting antiretroviral therapy. All receptors derive from a man aged 50-60 years with HIV. Each CDR3 is given with its conserved first and last residue. The D gene is left open where the match is weak. Clone size is not always given. Where it is, it says once, few, many or a class for expanded clones.

abundance	j_gene	d_gene	v_gene	CDR3aa	CDR3nt
.	TRBJ2-3	TRBD2	TRBV5-6	CASRRGGRTDTQYF	TGTGCCAGCAGGCGGGGGGGGCGCACAGATACGCAGTATTTT
.	TRBJ1-2	.	TRBV20-1	CSASLEYGYTF	TGCAGTGCTAGCCTGGAGTATGGCTACACCTTC
once	TRBJ1-1	.	TRBV9	CASSVGTTQGSEAFF	TGTGCCAGCAGCGTAGGGACCACCCAAGGCTCTGAAGCTTTCTTT
.	TRBJ2-3	TRBD1	TRBV9	CASSVGQGAVDTQYF	TGTGCCAGCAGCGTCGGACAGGGGGCTGTAGATACGCAGTATTTT
few	TRBJ2-1	.	TRBV7-9	CASSSFDEQFF	TGTGCCAGCAGCTCTTTTGATGAGCAGTTCTTC
.	TRBJ1-2	.	TRBV28	CASRPSRPIYGYTF	TGTGCCAGCAGGCCTTCGAGGCCCATCTATGGCTACACCTTC
.	TRBJ2-7	.	TRBV11-3	CASSLDPGYEQYF	TGTGCCAGCAGCTTAGACCCTGGGTACGAGCAGTACTTC
.	TRBJ2-2	.	TRBV7-9	CASSAGRANTGELFF	TGTGCCAGCAGCGCGGGGCGCGCGAACACCGGGGAGCTGTTTTTT
.	TRBJ2-1	.	TRBV6-5	CASSYGNEQFF	TGTGCCAGCAGTTATGGTAATGAGCAGTTCTTC
.	TRBJ1-1	.	TRBV11-2	CASSQQGYTEAFF	TGTGCCAGCAGCCAACAGGGCTACACTGAAGCTTTCTTT
.	TRBJ2-2	.	TRBV27	CASRLQGANTGELFF	TGTGCCAGCCGATTACAGGGCGCGAACACCGGGGAGCTGTTTTTT
.	TRBJ1-2	.	TRBV30	CAAEAGLAPYGYTF	TGTGCAGCGGAGGCAGGCTTGGCCCCCTATGGCTACACCTTC
.	TRBJ1-1	.	TRBV5-1	CASSLNTPVDTEAFF	TGCGCCAGCAGCTTGAACACGCCGGTCGATACTGAAGCTTTCTTT